These 26 T cell receptor beta chains share one sample of origin, sequenced in a study of cytomegalovirus exposure and HLA in healthy donors. The PCR contained 60 Vbeta and 13 Jbeta primers. Profiled with immunoSEQ multiplex PCR; TCRdb holds only in-frame clones, not every one. The sample totals approximately 120,000 clones. The sample consisted of PBMCs. These receptor sequences come from a woman between 55 and 75 years old in good health and CMV-seronegative.

The rearrangement uses TRBV5-4 and TRBJ2-1; D is perhaps TRBD1 (5 bases). The CDR3 loop spans 14 amino acids. The germline gives CDR1 SGHNT, CDR2 YYREEE (reference sequence). With 4 bases removed from V and 0 bases from J, the gap between germline ends came to 8 bases. CDR3 nucleotide sequence: TGTGCCAGCAGCCAGGACACCTCCTACAATGAGCAGTTCTTC. The encoded protein is CASSQDTSYNEQFF.

V and J are TRBV6-5 and TRBJ2-7; no clear D. Trimming removed 6 bases at V and 2 bases at J, with 11 bases between. Per germline, CDR1 MNHEY and CDR2 SVGAGI. This CDR3 is 13 amino acids long. CDR3 loop: CASSPEAPYEQYF. Here the CDR3 DNA reads TGTGCCAGCAGCCCTGAAGCGCCCTACGAGCAGTACTTC.

The rearrangement uses TRBV7-3 and TRBJ2-5; possible D gene TRBD1, 5 bases. The CDR3 contains 13 residues. V lost 4 bases to trimming and J lost 5 bases, with 11 bases between them. Germline CDR1 and CDR2: SGHTA and FQGTGA. CDR3 amino acids: CASSSGFRETQYF. As DNA, the CDR3 is TGTGCCAGCAGCTCAGGGTTTCGGGAGACCCAGTACTTC.

The rearrangement links TRBV7-9 to TRBJ1-4; 8 nucleotides align to TRBD1. This CDR3 has 15 amino acids. Trimming took 5 bases from V and 5 from J; bases not matched to a gene: 7. In germline, CDR1 is SEHNR, CDR2 FQNEAQ (reference sequence). CDR3 region: CASSPDRAKNEKLFF. The CDR3 DNA reads TGTGCCAGCAGCCCGGACAGGGCGAAAAATGAAAAACTGTTTTTT.

This chain connects TRBV6-5 to TRBJ1-6; 7 bases are shared with TRBD1. With V trimmed by 8 bases and J by 7 bases, 11 bases remained unmatched. Germline V gene sequence: CDR1 MNHEY, CDR2 SVGAGI. This CDR3 is built from 15 residues. The CDR3 is CASCLTGSPNSPLHF. The DNA for the CDR3 is TGTGCCAGCTGCCTGACAGGGTCTCCAAATTCACCCCTCCACTTT.

A note on this clone: The junction departs from germline at one end; a sequencing error may be responsible. The chain links TRBV5-4 to TRBJ2-5; 7 bases are shared with TRBD2. TRBJ2-7 explains the end of the DNA better; the J call may be wrong. Germline lookup yields CDR1 SGHNT and CDR2 YYREEE (reference sequence). The CDR3 extends over 16 amino acids. In DNA, the CDR3 is TGTGCCAGCAGCTTTACCCCGACTAGCCCCTCCCACGAGCAGTACTTC. Translated: CASSFTPTSPSHEQYF.

The chain joins TRBV9 to TRBJ2-1; the match to TRBD1 covers 10 bases. Germline V lookup: CDR1 SGDLS, CDR2 YYNGEE. Trimming cost V 1 base and J 5 bases; bases outside gene matches: 3. The CDR3 is 15 residues long. CDR3 amino acids: CASSVRDRGHNEQFF. The CDR3 DNA is TGTGCCAGCAGCGTAAGGGACAGGGGCCACAATGAGCAGTTCTTC.

The rearrangement joins TRBV2 to TRBJ1-2; D is undetermined. The germline gives CDR1 SNHLY, CDR2 FYNNEI. V was pared by 8 bases and J by 7 bases, with 11 bases between. The length of the CDR3 is 11 residues. Written as DNA, the CDR3 is TGTGCCAGCTCACCCCGGGGTGGCTACACCTTC. This translates into CASSPRGGYTF. Drawing the rest from reference TRBV2 and TRBJ1-2, the complete variable domain is EPEVTQTPSHQVTQMGQEVILRCVPISNHLYFYWYRQILGQKVEFLVSFYNNEISEKSEIFDDQFSVERPDGSNFTLKIRSTKLEDSAMYFCASSPRGGYTFGSGTRLTVV.

This rearrangement joins TRBV7-9 to TRBJ2-3; perhaps TRBD2 as D (6 bases). V was shortened by 8 bases and J by 4 bases, with 16 bases between the two germline ends. The CDR3 length is 14 residues. CDR1 and CDR2 (germline): SEHNR, FQNEAQ (reference sequence). DNA for the CDR3: TGTGCCAGCGCCACGCTTGGAGGGTCAGATACGCAGTATTTT. Protein product: CASATLGGSDTQYF.

The chain couples TRBV5-1 to TRBJ1-1, with TRBD1 matching 8 bases. The CDR3 contains 14 residues. Germline CDR1 is SGHRS and CDR2 is YFSETQ. Trimming cost V 3 bases and J 4 bases; bases outside gene matches: 5. This chain's CDR3 is CASSSDRVGTEAFF. As DNA, the CDR3 is TGCGCCAGCAGCTCGGACAGGGTCGGCACTGAAGCTTTCTTT.

The rearrangement uses TRBV7-2 and TRBJ1-3; 8 bases are a match to TRBD1. Germline values: CDR1 SGHTA, CDR2 FQGNSA. V lost 1 base, J lost 3 bases, and 11 bases stayed unmatched. This CDR3 has 18 amino acids. The CDR3 nucleotides read TGTGCCAGCAGCTTAGGAGGTAAGCAGGGGGCGAGTGGAAACACCATATATTTT. As protein: CASSLGGKQGASGNTIYF.

DNA of the CDR3: TGCGCCAGCAGCCTCAGGGGGCCCCGCACAGATACGCAGTATTTT. Translated: CASSLRGPRTDTQYF. The J gene is TRBJ2-3, the V gene TRBV5-1; 8 bases fit TRBD1. Germline V gene sequence: CDR1 SGHRS, CDR2 YFSETQ. V was pared by 4 bases and J by 1 base, with 5 bases of the junction left unmatched. The CDR3 runs 15 residues.

V is TRBV5-4 and J is TRBJ1-1; D is perhaps TRBD1 (6 bases). The CDR3 runs 16 residues. The V end lost 0 bases, the J end lost 0 bases, and 12 bases lay between the germline ends. From germline, CDR1 is SGHNT and CDR2 YYREEE (reference sequence). CDR3: CASSLGGGQMNTEAFF. The CDR3 DNA reads TGTGCCAGCAGCTTGGGTGGCGGACAGATGAACACTGAAGCTTTCTTT.

CDR3: CASSVYQGSGSPLHF. The CDR3 DNA is TGTGCCAGCAGCGTATACCAGGGGTCGGGTTCACCCCTCCACTTT. The genes are TRBV9 and TRBJ1-6; D is possibly TRBD1 (6 bases). The ends were cut back, 1 base at V and 9 bases at J, with 14 bases in the middle. The CDR3 is 15 residues long. Germline V gene lookup returns CDR1 SGDLS and CDR2 YYNGEE.

The CDR3, as DNA: TGTGCCAGCAGTTTAGACGCGGGAGGGTGGGCAGATACGCAGTATTTT. Translating it yields CASSLDAGGWADTQYF. The rearrangement uses TRBV28 and TRBJ2-3; 9 positions match TRBD2. The CDR3 contains 16 residues. V trimming: 2 bases; J trimming: 4 bases; junction bases outside the gene matches: 7. Germline lookup yields CDR1 MDHEN and CDR2 SYDVKM.

This chain joins TRBV5-6 and TRBJ2-1; D ambiguous. CDR3 size: 13 residues. The germline CDR1 and CDR2 sequences are SGHDT and YYEEEE. With 0 bases removed from V and 4 bases from J, the gap between germline ends came to 5 bases. Here the CDR3 DNA reads TGTGCCAGCAGCTTGGTTATTTACAATGAGCAGTTCTTC. Its translation: CASSLVIYNEQFF. The full variable domain, in which reference TRBV5-6 and TRBJ2-1 provide the parts outside the CDR3, is DAGVTQSPTHLIKTRGQQVTLRCSPKSGHDTVSWYQQALGQGPQFIFQYYEEEERQRGNFPDRFSGHQFPNYSSELNVNALLLGDSALYLCASSLVIYNEQFFGPGTRLTVL.

The chain employs TRBV7-8 and TRBJ2-3, with D possibly matching TRBD2 (6 bases). CDR3 length: 14 residues. From germline, CDR1 is SGHVS and CDR2 FQNEAQ. Trimming took 5 bases from V and 2 from J, leaving 11 bases between them. Here the CDR3 DNA reads TGTGCCAGCAGCGAGCGGGTTGTCACAGATACGCAGTATTTT. It codes for CASSERVVTDTQYF.

The CDR3 nucleotides are TGCGCCAGCAGCCGCCGGACAGGGGGAACCTACAATGAGCAGTTCTTC. Translating it yields CASSRRTGGTYNEQFF. V gene TRBV4-1 combines with J gene TRBJ2-1; 10 nucleotides agree with TRBD1. Germline V gene data show CDR1 as MGHRA and CDR2 as YSYEKL. This CDR3 has 16 amino acids. J was trimmed by 2 bases and V by 4 bases; bases with no gene match: 5.

The V gene is TRBV2, the J gene TRBJ2-6, with D maybe TRBD2 (6 bases). V was trimmed by 2 bases and J by 4 bases, leaving 18 bases between them. The CDR3 is 18 residues long. Germline V gene data show CDR1 as SNHLY and CDR2 as FYNNEI. CDR3: CASSEYEEGREGANVLTF. In DNA form, the CDR3 reads TGTGCCAGCAGTGAATATGAGGAGGGTCGTGAAGGGGCCAACGTCCTGACTTTC.

The chain joins TRBV6-1 to TRBJ2-5; tentatively, D is TRBD1 (5 bases). Trimming cost V 3 bases and J 5 bases, with 19 bases left between them. Germline lookup yields CDR1 MNHNS and CDR2 SASEGT. The CDR3 runs to 16 residues. The CDR3, as DNA: TGTGCCAGCAGTGAGGCCTTGGTAGGGGTGGGGGAGACCCAGTACTTC. It codes for CASSEALVGVGETQYF.

This chain connects TRBV19 to TRBJ2-1, with 9 bases aligning to TRBD2. Germline V gives CDR1 LNHDA, CDR2 SQIVND (reference sequence). V lost 2 bases, J lost 6 bases, and 5 bases stayed unmatched. CDR3 length equals 15 residues. CDR3 amino acids: CASSISLAGRNEQFF. In DNA form, the CDR3 reads TGTGCCAGTAGTATATCACTAGCGGGCCGCAATGAGCAGTTCTTC.

The chain uses TRBV5-1 and TRBJ2-3; 11 bases fit TRBD2. CDR3 length: 16 amino acids. In germline, CDR1 is SGHRS, CDR2 YFSETQ. V was clipped by 3 bases and J by 2 bases; unmatched bases: 5. The chain's CDR3 is CASSSGTSGNTDTQYF. The CDR3, as DNA: TGCGCCAGCAGCTCCGGGACTAGCGGAAACACAGATACGCAGTATTTT.

The rearrangement joins TRBV6-5 to TRBJ1-2; the match to TRBD1 covers 8 bases. In germline, CDR1 is MNHEY, CDR2 SVGAGI. The CDR3 totals 15 residues. The V gene end was trimmed by 2 bases and the J gene end by 5 bases; junction bases not matched to a gene: 7. CDR3 DNA: TGTGCCAGCAGTTACACTTTGCAGGGGGCGTATGGCTACACCTTC. Amino acid sequence: CASSYTLQGAYGYTF.

The chain carries TRBV11-2 and TRBJ2-3; TRBD2 is a possible D gene (5 bases). V was cut by 5 bases and J by 5 bases, with 11 bases left in between. The CDR3 is 13 amino acids. Per germline, CDR1 SGHAT and CDR2 FQNNGV. Written as DNA, the CDR3 is TGTGCCAGCAGCCCACCCGGAGGAGATACGCAGTATTTT. This encodes CASSPPGGDTQYF.

The chain combines TRBV28 with TRBJ1-3, with 8 bases that match TRBD1. This CDR3 contains 14 residues. The ends lost 9 bases at V and 1 base at J; junction bases unmatched: 5. Per germline, CDR1 MDHEN and CDR2 SYDVKM. The CDR3 sequence: CASRTGLSGNTIYF. The CDR3 DNA reads as TGTGCCAGTAGGACAGGGCTGTCTGGAAACACCATATATTTT.

The rearrangement joins TRBV4-2 to TRBJ2-5, with 11 bases fitting TRBD2. From germline, CDR1 is LGHNA and CDR2 YNFKEQ. The CDR3 totals 18 residues. Trimming took 0 bases from V and 5 from J; bases not matched to a gene: 11. The CDR3 spells CASSQDLAGGPVGETQYF. The CDR3, as DNA: TGTGCCAGCAGCCAAGATCTAGCGGGGGGCCCAGTTGGGGAGACCCAGTACTTC.